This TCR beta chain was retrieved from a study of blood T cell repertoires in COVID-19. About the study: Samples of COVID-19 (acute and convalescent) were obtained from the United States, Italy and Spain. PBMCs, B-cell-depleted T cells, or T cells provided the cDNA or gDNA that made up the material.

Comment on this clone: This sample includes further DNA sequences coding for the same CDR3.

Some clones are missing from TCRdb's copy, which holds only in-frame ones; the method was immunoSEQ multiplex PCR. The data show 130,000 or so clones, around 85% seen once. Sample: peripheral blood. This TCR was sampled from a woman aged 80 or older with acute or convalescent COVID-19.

CDR3 region: CASSIQGGTEAFF. CDR3 coding DNA: TGTGCCAGTAGTATACAGGGTGGCACTGAAGCTTTCTTT. The chain carries TRBV19 and TRBJ1-1; possible D gene TRBD1, 5 bases. Trimming stripped 2 bases from V and 4 bases from J, with 8 bases between. CDR1 is LNHDA and CDR2 is SQIVND in the germline V gene (reference sequence). This CDR3 has 13 residues.